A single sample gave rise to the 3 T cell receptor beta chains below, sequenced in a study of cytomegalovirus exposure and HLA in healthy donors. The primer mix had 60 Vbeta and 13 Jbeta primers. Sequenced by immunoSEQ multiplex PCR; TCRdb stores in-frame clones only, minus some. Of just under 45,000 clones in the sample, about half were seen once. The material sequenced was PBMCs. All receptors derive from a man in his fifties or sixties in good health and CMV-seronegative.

CDR3 sequence (DNA): TGCAGCGTTGCTGAGGGGGTGCCAGATACGCAGTATTTT. Residues: CSVAEGVPDTQYF. V gene TRBV29-1 combines with J gene TRBJ2-3, with D perhaps TRBD1 (6 bases). Trimming stripped 4 bases from V and 4 bases from J, with 12 bases between. This CDR3 is 13 amino acids long. In germline, CDR1 is SQVTM, CDR2 ANQGSEA.

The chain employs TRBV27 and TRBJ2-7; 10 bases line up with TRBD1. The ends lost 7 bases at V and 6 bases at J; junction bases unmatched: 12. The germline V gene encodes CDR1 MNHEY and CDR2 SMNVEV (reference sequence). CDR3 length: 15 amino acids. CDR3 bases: TGTGCCAGCATTCCATTGCAGGGACAGGGGTCCGAGCAGTACTTC. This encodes CASIPLQGQGSEQYF.

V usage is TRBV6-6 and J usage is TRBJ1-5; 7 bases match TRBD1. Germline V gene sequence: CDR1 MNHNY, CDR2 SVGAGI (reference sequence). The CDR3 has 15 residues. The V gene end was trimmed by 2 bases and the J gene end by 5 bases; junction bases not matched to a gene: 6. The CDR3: CASSYGTAAHQPQHF. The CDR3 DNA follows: TGTGCCAGCAGTTACGGGACAGCAGCCCATCAGCCCCAGCATTTT.